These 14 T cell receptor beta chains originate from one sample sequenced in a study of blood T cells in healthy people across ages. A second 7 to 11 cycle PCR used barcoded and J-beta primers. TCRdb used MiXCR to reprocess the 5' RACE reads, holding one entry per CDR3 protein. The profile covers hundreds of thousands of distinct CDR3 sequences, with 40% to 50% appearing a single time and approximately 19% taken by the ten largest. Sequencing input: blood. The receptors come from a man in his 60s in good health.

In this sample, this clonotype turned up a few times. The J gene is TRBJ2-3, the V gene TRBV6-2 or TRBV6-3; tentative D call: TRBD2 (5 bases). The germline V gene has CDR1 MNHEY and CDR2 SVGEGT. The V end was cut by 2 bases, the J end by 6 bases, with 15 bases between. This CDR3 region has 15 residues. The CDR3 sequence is CASSYVSSPLDTQYF. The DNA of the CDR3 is TGTGCCAGCAGTTACGTGTCTAGCCCTCTGGATACGCAGTATTTT.

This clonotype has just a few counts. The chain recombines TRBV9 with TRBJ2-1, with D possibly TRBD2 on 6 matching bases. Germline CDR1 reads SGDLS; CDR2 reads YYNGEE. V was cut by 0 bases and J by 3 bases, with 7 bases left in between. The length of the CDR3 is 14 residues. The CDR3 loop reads CASSVEDYYNEQFF. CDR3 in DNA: TGTGCCAGCAGCGTAGAGGACTACTACAATGAGCAGTTCTTC.

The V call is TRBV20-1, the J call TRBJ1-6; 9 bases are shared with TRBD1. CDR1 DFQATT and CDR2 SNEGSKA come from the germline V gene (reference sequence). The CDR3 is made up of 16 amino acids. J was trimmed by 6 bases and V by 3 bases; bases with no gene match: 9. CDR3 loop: CSASPLQGARNSPLHF. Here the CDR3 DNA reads TGCAGTGCTAGTCCCTTACAGGGGGCGCGTAATTCACCCCTCCACTTT.

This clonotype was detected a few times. CDR3 loop: CATRGQGGWNEQFF. CDR3 DNA: TGTGCCACCCGGGGACAGGGGGGGTGGAATGAGCAGTTCTTC. The gene calls are TRBV2 and TRBJ2-1; 11 bases are a match to TRBD1. Germline CDR1 and CDR2: SNHLY and FYNNEI. The CDR3 loop spans 14 amino acids. The V gene end was trimmed by 10 bases and the J gene end by 7 bases; junction bases not matched to a gene: 9.

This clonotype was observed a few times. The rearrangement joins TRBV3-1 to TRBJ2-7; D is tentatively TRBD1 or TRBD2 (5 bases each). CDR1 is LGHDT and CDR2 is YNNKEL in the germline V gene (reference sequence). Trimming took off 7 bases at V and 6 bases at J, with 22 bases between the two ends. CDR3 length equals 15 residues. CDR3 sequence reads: CASTLGVGATGEQYF. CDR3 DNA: TGTGCCAGCACTTTAGGGGTGGGAGCCACCGGCGAGCAGTACTTC.

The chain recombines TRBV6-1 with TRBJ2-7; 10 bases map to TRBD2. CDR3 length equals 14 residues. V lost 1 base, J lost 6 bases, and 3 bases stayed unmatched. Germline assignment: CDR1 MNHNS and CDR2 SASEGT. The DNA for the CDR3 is TGTGCCAGCAGTGAAGGTTTAGCGGGGGGCGAGCAGTACTTC. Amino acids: CASSEGLAGGEQYF.

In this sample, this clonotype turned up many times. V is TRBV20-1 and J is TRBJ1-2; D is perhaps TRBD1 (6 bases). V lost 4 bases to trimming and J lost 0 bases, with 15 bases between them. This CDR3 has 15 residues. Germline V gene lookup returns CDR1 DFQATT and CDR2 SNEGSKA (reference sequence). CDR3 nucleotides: TGCAGTGCTAATTCCGGGACACCCACTAACTATGGCTACACCTTC. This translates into CSANSGTPTNYGYTF.

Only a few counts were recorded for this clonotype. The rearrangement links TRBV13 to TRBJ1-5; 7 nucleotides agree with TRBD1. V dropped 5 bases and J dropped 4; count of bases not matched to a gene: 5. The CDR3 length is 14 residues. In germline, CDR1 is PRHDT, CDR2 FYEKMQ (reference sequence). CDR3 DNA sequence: TGTGCCAGCAGCAACGCACAGGGGAATCAGCCCCAGCATTTT. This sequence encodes CASSNAQGNQPQHF.

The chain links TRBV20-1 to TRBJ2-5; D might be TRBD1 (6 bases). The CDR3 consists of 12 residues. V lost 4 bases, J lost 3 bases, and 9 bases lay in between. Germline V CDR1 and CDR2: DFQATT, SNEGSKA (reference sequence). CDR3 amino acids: CSATAGEETQYF. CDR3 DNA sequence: TGCAGTGCTACAGCAGGGGAAGAGACCCAGTACTTC.

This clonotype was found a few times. The CDR3 coding sequence is TGTGCCAGCATTTCTCGACTAGCGGGGGAATACAATGAGCAGTTCTTC. Translated, it gives CASISRLAGEYNEQFF. The chain employs TRBV2 and TRBJ2-1; 12 nucleotides align to TRBD2. Germline CDR1 and CDR2: SNHLY and FYNNEI. The CDR3 contains 16 residues. Unmatched junction bases numbered 8, after V lost 7 bases and J lost 4 bases. Based on the CDR3 plus reference TRBV2 and TRBJ2-1, the full variable domain is EPEVTQTPSHQVTQMGQEVILRCVPISNHLYFYWYRQILGQKVEFLVSFYNNEISEKSEIFDDQFSVERPDGSNFTLKIRSTKLEDSAMYFCASISRLAGEYNEQFFGPGTRLTVL.

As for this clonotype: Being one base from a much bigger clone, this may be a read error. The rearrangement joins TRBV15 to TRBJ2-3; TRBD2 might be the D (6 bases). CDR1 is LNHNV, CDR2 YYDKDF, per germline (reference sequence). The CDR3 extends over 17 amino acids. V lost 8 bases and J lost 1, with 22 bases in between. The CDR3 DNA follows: TGTGCCACCGGCTTCCGATGGAGGGAGAGCGGCACAGATACGCAGTATTTT. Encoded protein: CATGFRWRESGTDTQYF.

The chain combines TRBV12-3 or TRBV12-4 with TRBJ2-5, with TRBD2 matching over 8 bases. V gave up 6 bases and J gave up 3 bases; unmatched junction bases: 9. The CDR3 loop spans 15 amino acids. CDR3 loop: CASSPGLAAEETQYF. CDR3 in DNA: TGTGCCAGCAGCCCAGGACTAGCTGCGGAAGAGACCCAGTACTTC.

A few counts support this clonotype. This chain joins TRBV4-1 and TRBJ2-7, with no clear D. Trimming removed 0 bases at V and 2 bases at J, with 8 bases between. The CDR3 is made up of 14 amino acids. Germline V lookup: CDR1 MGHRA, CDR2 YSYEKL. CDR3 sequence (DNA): TGCGCCAGCAGCCAAGACATCGGAACCTACGAGCAGTACTTC. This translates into CASSQDIGTYEQYF.

CDR3 nucleotides: TGTGCCAGCAGACCCGGGACAGGGGAATTGTATGGCTACACCTTC. This encodes CASRPGTGELYGYTF. The chain is built from TRBV6-1 and TRBJ1-2; 10 bases agree with TRBD1. V shed 6 bases, J shed 5 bases, and the junction held 9 bases outside the gene matches. The CDR3 covers 15 residues. Per germline, CDR1 MNHNS and CDR2 SASEGT.